Shown below are 18 T cell receptor beta chains from a single sample sequenced in a study of somatic mutations in cytotoxic T cells in rheumatoid arthritis. The table came from immunoSEQ multiplex PCR; TCRdb's copy has only in-frame clones and leaves some out. This table holds some 29,000 clones, roughly 86% found once. Material: CD8+ T cells sorted from blood. These receptors came from an adult with rheumatoid arthritis.

The V call is TRBV5-1, the J call TRBJ2-1; D not certain. Looked up from germline, CDR1 is SGHRS and CDR2 is YFSETQ. The CDR3 has 15 amino acids. Trimming removed 4 bases from V and 0 bases from J, with 11 bases in between. CDR3 sequence reads: CASSGESSSYNEQFF. In nucleotides, the CDR3 is TGCGCCAGCAGCGGTGAGTCAAGCTCCTACAATGAGCAGTTCTTC.

This clone is a singleton in its sample. The V gene is TRBV4-1, the J gene TRBJ1-2; 9 bases fit TRBD1. Per the germline V gene, CDR1 is MGHRA and CDR2 is YSYEKL. The CDR3 loop spans 14 amino acids. Germline trimming cut 3 bases from V and 8 bases from J; bases unmatched to any gene: 7. The chain's CDR3 is CASSQRTGEDGYTF. In nucleotides, the CDR3 is TGCGCCAGCAGCCAGAGGACAGGGGAGGACGGCTACACCTTC.

The chain is built from TRBV2 and TRBJ2-7, with 11 bases matching TRBD2. The V gene end was trimmed by 4 bases and the J gene end by 6 bases; junction bases not matched to a gene: 8. Looked up from germline, CDR1 is SNHLY and CDR2 is FYNNEI. The CDR3 spans 15 residues. The CDR3 sequence: CASSGLAGSGGEQYF. DNA for the CDR3: TGTGCCAGCAGTGGACTAGCGGGATCCGGCGGCGAGCAGTACTTC.

Comment on this clone: A much larger clonotype is one base distant, so this may be a read error. CDR3 loop: CASSLGGSYEQYF. The DNA of the CDR3 is TGTGCCAGCAGCTTAGGCGGCTCCTACGAGCAGTACTTC. The chain combines TRBV11-3 with TRBJ2-7; unclear D gene. Germline CDR1 is SGHNT and CDR2 is YENEEA. CDR3 length: 13 amino acids. Trimming shortened V by 1 base and J by 0 bases, and 4 bases separated the two germline ends.

This chain uses TRBV4-1 with TRBJ2-2, with 11 positions matching TRBD2. CDR3 size: 16 residues. V lost 0 bases, J lost 5 bases, and 2 bases stayed unmatched. The germline V gene has CDR1 MGHRA and CDR2 YSYEKL. The CDR3 sequence is CASSQELAGATGELFF. The CDR3 region has the DNA TGCGCCAGCAGCCAAGAACTAGCGGGGGCTACCGGGGAGCTGTTTTTT.

The chain employs TRBV30 and TRBJ1-6; D gene ambiguous. The germline V gene encodes CDR1 GTSNPN and CDR2 SVGIG (reference sequence). This CDR3 has 18 amino acids. Trimming cost V 3 bases and J 2 bases, with 20 bases left between them. CDR3 sequence reads: CAWSEPSREGTYNSPLHF. DNA for the CDR3: TGTGCCTGGAGCGAACCCTCAAGGGAAGGGACCTATAATTCACCCCTCCACTTT.

The CDR3 nucleotides read TGTGCCAGCAGCTTTAGCGGGAGGGCCATGAATGAGCAGTTCTTC. Translation: CASSFSGRAMNEQFF. The chain links TRBV7-8 to TRBJ2-1, with 11 bases matching TRBD2. Germline V gene data show CDR1 as SGHVS and CDR2 as FQNEAQ. V shed 3 bases, J shed 7 bases, and the junction held 5 bases outside the gene matches. The CDR3 sequence is 15 residues long.

This chain joins TRBV27 and TRBJ2-1; D might be TRBD2 (5 bases). V was shortened by 4 bases and J by 7 bases, with 11 bases between the two germline ends. Germline CDR1 and CDR2: MNHEY and SMNVEV (reference sequence). CDR3 size: 13 residues. As DNA, the CDR3 is TGTGCCAGCAGTTGGAGCGGTGGGAATGAGCAGTTCTTC. Residues: CASSWSGGNEQFF.

On this clone: Other DNA sequences from this sample encode an identical CDR3 as well. The chain couples TRBV5-1 to TRBJ2-3; 11 bases map to TRBD2. J lost 0 bases, V lost 7 bases, and 4 bases had no gene match. The CDR3 runs 15 residues. Germline V gene lookup returns CDR1 SGHRS and CDR2 YFSETQ. CDR3 nucleotide sequence: TGCGCCAGCCGCCGGACTAGCGGGAGCACAGATACGCAGTATTTT. It encodes CASRRTSGSTDTQYF.

V gene TRBV9 combines with J gene TRBJ2-3; 9 bases line up with TRBD2. This CDR3 is built from 16 residues. J gave up 5 bases and V 0 bases, and 7 bases lay outside the gene matches. Germline V CDR1 and CDR2: SGDLS, YYNGEE. CDR3 sequence: CASSVDGGGAGDTQYF. The CDR3 nucleotides are TGTGCCAGCAGCGTAGATGGCGGGGGGGCCGGAGATACGCAGTATTTT.

V and J are TRBV19 and TRBJ1-2, with D possibly TRBD1 on 5 matching bases. V lost 5 bases and J 3 bases, leaving 13 bases between the germline ends. The CDR3 has 14 amino acids. The germline gives CDR1 LNHDA, CDR2 SQIVND (reference sequence). The CDR3 coding sequence is TGTGCCAGTAGTCCCTGGACGGGGCACTATGGCTACACCTTC. Protein sequence: CASSPWTGHYGYTF.

This chain connects TRBV6-5 to TRBJ2-1; D may be TRBD2 (5 bases). The CDR3 sequence is 14 residues long. The V and J ends lost 3 bases and 7 bases respectively, with 13 bases between them. Germline lookup yields CDR1 MNHEY and CDR2 SVGAGI. CDR3 amino acids: CASSYRGTKNEQFF. Written as DNA, the CDR3 is TGTGCCAGCAGTTATCGGGGTACGAAAAATGAGCAGTTCTTC.

The V and J genes are TRBV6-5 and TRBJ1-5, with a possible D match to TRBD1 (5 bases). V was pared by 6 bases and J by 1 base, with 10 bases between. The CDR3 runs 14 residues. Germline V gives CDR1 MNHEY, CDR2 SVGAGI. CDR3 region: CASSNKGSNQPQHF. CDR3 bases: TGTGCCAGCAGCAATAAGGGGAGCAATCAGCCCCAGCATTTT.

V gene TRBV11-2 combines with J gene TRBJ2-1; D possibly corresponds to TRBD1 (6 bases). Trimming left V 3 bases short and J 7 bases short, with 10 bases between. Germline V gene sequence: CDR1 SGHAT, CDR2 FQNNGV. The CDR3 has 13 residues. The CDR3 sequence: CASSLPGENEQFF. The CDR3 DNA reads TGTGCCAGCAGCTTGCCAGGGGAAAATGAGCAGTTCTTC. Drawing the rest from reference TRBV11-2 and TRBJ2-1, the complete variable domain is EAGVAQSPRYKIIEKRQSVAFWCNPISGHATLYWYQQILGQGPKLLIQFQNNGVVDDSQLPKDRFSAERLKGVDSTLKIQPAKLEDSAVYLCASSLPGENEQFFGPGTRLTVL.

The V and J genes are TRBV4-1 and TRBJ2-7; D is undetermined. CDR1 is MGHRA and CDR2 is YSYEKL in the germline V gene. This CDR3 is 16 amino acids long. The V end lost 0 bases, the J end lost 2 bases, and 14 bases lay between the germline ends. The CDR3 bases are TGCGCCAGCAGCCAAGAGAAGACCGCAAGCCCCTACGAGCAGTACTTC. Its protein is CASSQEKTASPYEQYF.

This clone was detected a few times. This chain links TRBV27 with TRBJ1-5; TRBD1 is a possible D gene (6 bases). Trimming took 3 bases from V and 4 from J, leaving 13 bases between them. CDR3 length: 15 amino acids. CDR1 and CDR2 from the germline V gene are MNHEY and SMNVEV (reference sequence). Here the CDR3 DNA reads TGTGCCAGCAGTTTTGGGGGGACATCGAATCAGCCCCAGCATTTT. Translating it yields CASSFGGTSNQPQHF.

V gene TRBV29-1 combines with J gene TRBJ1-1; D perhaps matches TRBD1 (6 bases). This CDR3 has 11 residues. Germline V gene data show CDR1 as SQVTM and CDR2 as ANQGSEA. The CDR3 region has the DNA TGCCGGGGGGCAGATGGCACTGAAGCTTTCTTT. As protein: CRGADGTEAFF. The entire variable domain, with the rest obtained from reference TRBV29-1 and TRBJ1-1, is as follows: SAVISQKPSRDICQRGTSLTIQCQVDSQVTMMFWYRQQPGQSLTLIATANQGSEATYESGFVIDKFPISRPNLTFSTLTVSNMSPEDSSIYLCRGADGTEAFFGQGTRLTVV.

The gene calls are TRBV7-2 and TRBJ1-6; weak D call: TRBD1 (6 bases). CDR3 length: 17 amino acids. With 5 bases removed from V and 0 bases from J, the gap between germline ends came to 14 bases. Germline CDR1 reads SGHTA; CDR2 reads FQGNSA. CDR3 in DNA: TGTGCCAGCAGCCAATGGGACACGTACTCCTATAATTCACCCCTCCACTTT. Translating it yields CASSQWDTYSYNSPLHF.